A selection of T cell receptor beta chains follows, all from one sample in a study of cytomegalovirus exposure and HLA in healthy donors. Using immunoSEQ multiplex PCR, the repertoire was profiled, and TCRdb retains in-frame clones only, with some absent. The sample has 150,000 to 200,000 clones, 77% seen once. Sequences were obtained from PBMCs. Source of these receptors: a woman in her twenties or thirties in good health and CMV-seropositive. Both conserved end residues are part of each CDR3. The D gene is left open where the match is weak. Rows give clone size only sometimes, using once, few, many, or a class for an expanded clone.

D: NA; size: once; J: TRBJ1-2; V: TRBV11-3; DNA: TGTGCCAGCAGCAAACAACAGGGCCAGGGCTACACCTTC; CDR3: CASSKQQGQGYTF
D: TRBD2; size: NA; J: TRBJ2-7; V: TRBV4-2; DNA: TGTGCCAGCAGCCCTATAGCGGGAGGGGCCTACGAGCAGTACTTC; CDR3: CASSPIAGGAYEQYF
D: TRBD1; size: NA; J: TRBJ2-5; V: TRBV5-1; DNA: TGCGCCAGCAGCTTGAGGATGACAGGGGGAGAGACCCAGTACTTC; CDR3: CASSLRMTGGETQYF
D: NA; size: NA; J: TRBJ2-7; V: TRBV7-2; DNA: TGTGCCAGCAGCTTAGCTGGGTCGGGATCCTCCTACGAGCAGTACTTC; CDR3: CASSLAGSGSSYEQYF
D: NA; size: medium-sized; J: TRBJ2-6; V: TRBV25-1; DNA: TGTGCCAGCAGCTATCCCCAGGGCTCTGGGGCCAACGTCCTGACTTTC; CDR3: CASSYPQGSGANVLTF
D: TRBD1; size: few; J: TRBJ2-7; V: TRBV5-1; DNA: TGCGCCAGCAAAGGGACAGGGGTCCACGAGCAGTACTTC; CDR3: CASKGTGVHEQYF
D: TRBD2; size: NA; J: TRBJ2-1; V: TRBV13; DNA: TGTGCCAGCAGCCCGACGGGGCTAGCGGGCCCCTACAATGAGCAGTTCTTC; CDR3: CASSPTGLAGPYNEQFF
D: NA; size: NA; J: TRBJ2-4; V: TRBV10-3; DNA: TGTGCCATCAGTGAGTCCGGGGTACTAGCCAAAAACATTCAGTACTTC; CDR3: CAISESGVLAKNIQYF
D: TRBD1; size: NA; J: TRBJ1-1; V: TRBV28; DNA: TGTGCCAGCAATCCAGGGGGGCGGAACACTGAAGCTTTCTTT; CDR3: CASNPGGRNTEAFF
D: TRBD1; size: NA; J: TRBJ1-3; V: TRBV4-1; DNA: TGCGCCAGCAGCCTGAGGGACAGTGGAAACACCATATATTTT; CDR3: CASSLRDSGNTIYF
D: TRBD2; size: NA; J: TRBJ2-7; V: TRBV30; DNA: TGTGCCTGGAGTGTACGGCTAGCGGGACCCTACGAGCAGTACTTC; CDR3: CAWSVRLAGPYEQYF
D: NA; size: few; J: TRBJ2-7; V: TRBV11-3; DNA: TGTGCCAGCAGCTTATCCGGGGGTACCTACGAGCAGTACTTC; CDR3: CASSLSGGTYEQYF
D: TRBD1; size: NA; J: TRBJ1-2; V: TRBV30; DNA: TGTGCCTGGAGTAACAGGGGGGACTATGGCTACACCTTC; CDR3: CAWSNRGDYGYTF
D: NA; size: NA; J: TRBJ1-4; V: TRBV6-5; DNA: TGTGCCAGCGCTAAGGGGAGGTCGGCTAATGAAAAACTGTTTTTT; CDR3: CASAKGRSANEKLFF
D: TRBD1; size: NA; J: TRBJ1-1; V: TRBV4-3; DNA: TGCGCCAGCAGCCAGGGGACAGGGAGGAGCGGTGAAGCTTTCTTT; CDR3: CASSQGTGRSGEAFF
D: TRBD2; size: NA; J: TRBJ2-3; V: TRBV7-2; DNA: TGTGCCAGCAGGAAATTAGCGGGAGGCCCCTCCACAGATACGCAGTATTTT; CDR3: CASRKLAGGPSTDTQYF
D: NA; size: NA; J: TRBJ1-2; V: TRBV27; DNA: TGTGCCAGCAGTTACCAGGGTCGCGACTATGGCTACACCTTC; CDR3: CASSYQGRDYGYTF
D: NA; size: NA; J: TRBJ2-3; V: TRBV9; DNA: TGTGCCAGCAGCGTTAGTGGACGGGGGATCACAGATACGCAGTATTTT; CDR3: CASSVSGRGITDTQYF
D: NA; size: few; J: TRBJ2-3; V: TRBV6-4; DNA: TGTGCCAGCAGTGACCCCACAGGCGCAGATACGCAGTATTTT; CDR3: CASSDPTGADTQYF
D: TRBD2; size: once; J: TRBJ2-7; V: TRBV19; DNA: TGTGCCAGTAGCCCCGGGACTAGCGGCTACGAGCAGTACTTC; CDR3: CASSPGTSGYEQYF
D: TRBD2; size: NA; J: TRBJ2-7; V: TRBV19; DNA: TGTGCCAGTAGAAGACTAGCGGGAGACTACGAGCAGTACTTC; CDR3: CASRRLAGDYEQYF
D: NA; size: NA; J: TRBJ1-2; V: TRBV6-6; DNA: TGTGCCAGCAGTCGGGGGGCGCGCGACTACACCTTC; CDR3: CASSRGARDYTF
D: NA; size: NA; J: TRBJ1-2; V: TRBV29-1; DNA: TGCAGCGTTGTGGGGTCTGCTTCAGGGAGGTATGGCTACACCTTC; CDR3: CSVVGSASGRYGYTF
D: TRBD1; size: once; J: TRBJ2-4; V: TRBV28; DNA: TGTGCCAGCAGCAACAGGGGTTCCGCCAAAAACATTCAGTACTTC; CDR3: CASSNRGSAKNIQYF
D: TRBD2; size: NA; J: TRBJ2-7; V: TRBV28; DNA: TGTGCCACCTCCCGGGGCGGGAGCTCCTACGAGCAGTACTTC; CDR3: CATSRGGSSYEQYF
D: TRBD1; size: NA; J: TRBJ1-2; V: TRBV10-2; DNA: TGCGCCAGCAGTGAGACCTTACAGGGGCTCTATGGCTACACCTTC; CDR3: CASSETLQGLYGYTF
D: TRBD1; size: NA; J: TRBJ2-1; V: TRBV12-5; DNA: TGTGCTAGTGGAGCCGGGACAGCATACAATGAGCAGTTCTTC; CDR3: CASGAGTAYNEQFF